This TCR beta chain was profiled in a study of blood T cell repertoires in COVID-19 (dated by TCRdb to 2020 to 2022). Regarding the research as a whole: Samples from collaborators originated in the United States, Italy and Spain and spanned both the acute and convalescent phases of COVID-19. The material from the prospective study consisted of cDNA or gDNA derived from T cells, B-cell-depleted T cells, or PBMCs. Deeply sampled blood TCRbeta repertoires from subjects exposed to, actively infected with, or recovered from COVID-19 were included in the dataset. A freely available public database, intended as a resource for researchers studying the immune response to SARS-CoV-2, is where the repertoires were released. Samples were obtained from the ongoing ImmuneRACE study (first 160 participants) and from 1,200 or so subjects provided by 6 global collaborators. The sample metadata nearly always contained a de-identified subject ID, COVID-19 status, age in years and sex. Where available, HLA class I and class II types were obtained from metadata supplied by the sample provider rather than from assay-based typing. The paper's findings and limits, for the study overall: The quantity of clinical and demographic metadata differed by source and by participant and was supplied without curation.

Whole blood was collected in K2EDTA tubes by collaborating institutions according to the institutions' own protocols. For TCRbeta analysis, collaborators shipped samples in one of three forms: frozen whole blood, isolated PBMCs, or DNA extracted from either of those sample types. A note on this clone: Its target antigen remains unknown. The input lacks base qualities; no much larger clone sits a single base away.

As encoded in the germline V gene, CDR1 is MDHEN while CDR2 is SYDVKM. Trimming removed 7 bases from V and 0 bases from J; the gene matches leave 18 bases unexplained. Taken from cysteine to phenylalanine, the CDR3 has 19 residues. CDR3 DNA is the only sequence kept; it has 57 bases, read in frame from the first base. TCRbeta CDR3 regions were amplified from genomic DNA using the immunoSEQ Assay, a bias-controlled multiplex PCR. The original methods were these. Within the assay, amplification of reference gene primers was used to estimate how many nucleated cells each sample contained. To quantify the absolute abundance of each unique TCRbeta CDR3 rearrangement, sequence reads were collapsed and filtered. For each sample, productive Simpson clonality was calculated as the square root of Simpson's diversity index across productive rearrangements. Drawn from immuneACCESS, this table holds only the in-frame rearrangements with V and J called that TCRdb kept. Clones are partly lost; checked studies trace under half to an unresolved V gene and leave the rest unexplained. V and J calls and clone size come straight from that table; D and trimming were deduced from the DNA. The sample table shows roughly 120,000 clones, and around 80% are seen once. The ten largest clonotypes hold roughly 4% of the sample.

The sequencing sample was made of peripheral blood. This sequence uses TRBV28 and TRBJ1-3, and TRBD1 matches 7 of the central bases. This sequence originates from a woman older than 75 with acute or convalescent COVID-19. The DNA sequence follows: TGTGCCAGCACTACCCAGGGGGGCCGGAGGGGGACCTCTGGAAACACCATATATTTT. Translated, this gives CASTTQGGRRGTSGNTIYF.